Below, 14 T cell receptor beta chains from the same sample are listed, as sequenced in a study of T cells after yellow fever vaccination. One entry per CDR3 protein, called by TCRdb with MiXCR from the 5' RACE reads. This table holds about 320,000 distinct CDR3 sequences, roughly 4.3% found once. The sequencing used PBMCs, collected 15 days after the yellow fever booster vaccination. The source of these receptors is a man aged 18-30 years who received the YFV17D yellow fever vaccine.

This clonotype was observed many times. The chain links TRBV6-5 to TRBJ2-5, with 8 bases identical to TRBD2. Germline V lookup: CDR1 MNHEY, CDR2 SVGAGI. The V gene end was trimmed by 5 bases and the J gene end by 5 bases; junction bases not matched to a gene: 7. The CDR3 is 14 amino acids. The CDR3 DNA is TGTGCCAGCAGTACAGTTAGCGGGGTTGAGACCCAGTACTTC. It specifies CASSTVSGVETQYF.

This clonotype was detected many times. The chain combines TRBV7-2 with TRBJ2-5, with 10 bases identical to TRBD2. The CDR3 has 15 residues. Per germline, CDR1 SGHTA and CDR2 FQGNSA. Trimming at V came to 2 bases and at J to 5 bases, leaving 5 bases not matched to a gene. CDR3: CASSLSLAGAETQYF. CDR3 sequence (DNA): TGTGCCAGCAGCTTAAGTCTAGCGGGGGCTGAGACCCAGTACTTC.

This clonotype occurred many times. V is TRBV5-1 and J is TRBJ1-6; D not certain. Germline V gives CDR1 SGHRS, CDR2 YFSETQ. Trimming cost V 4 bases and J 4 bases, with 6 bases left between them. The CDR3 contains 13 residues. Written as DNA, the CDR3 is TGCGCCAGCAGCCAGAATTATAATTCACCCCTCCACTTT. Amino acids: CASSQNYNSPLHF. Variable domain in full (rest from reference TRBV5-1 and TRBJ1-6): KAGVTQTPRYLIKTRGQQVTLSCSPISGHRSVSWYQQTPGQGLQFLFEYFSETQRNKGNFPGRFSGRQFSNSRSEMNVSTLELGDSALYLCASSQNYNSPLHFGNGTRLTVT.

There are a few counts of this clonotype. The CDR3 loop reads CASSPTGGFHEQYF. CDR3 nucleotide sequence: TGTGCCAGCTCACCAACAGGGGGCTTCCACGAGCAGTACTTC. This sequence joins TRBV18 and TRBJ2-7, with 9 bases that match TRBD1. Trimming took 2 bases from V and 5 from J; bases not matched to a gene: 4. Germline V gene sequence: CDR1 KGHSH, CDR2 LQKENI. The CDR3 has 14 residues.

CDR3 sequence: CASSFGVGETQYF. The CDR3 DNA sequence: TGTGCCAGCAGCTTCGGGGTAGGGGAGACCCAGTACTTC. The V call is TRBV7-2, the J call TRBJ2-5; possible D gene TRBD2, 5 bases. The CDR3 is made up of 13 amino acids. V was clipped by 3 bases and J by 5 bases, with 10 bases between them. In germline, CDR1 is SGHTA, CDR2 FQGNSA.

The chain has TRBV5-1 and TRBJ2-6; 8 bases fit TRBD2. Trimming cost V 0 bases and J 2 bases; bases outside gene matches: 7. CDR3 length: 18 residues. Germline CDR1 and CDR2: SGHRS and YFSETQ. CDR3 sequence (DNA): TGCGCCAGCAGCTTGGGGAGGACTAGCTCGGCTGGGGCCAACGTCCTGACTTTC. It specifies CASSLGRTSSAGANVLTF.

The chain links TRBV27 to TRBJ1-6; D is ambiguous. Germline V gene sequence: CDR1 MNHEY, CDR2 SMNVEV (reference sequence). The ends were cut back, 7 bases at V and 7 bases at J, with 17 bases in the middle. The CDR3 has 15 amino acids. CDR3 amino acids: CASTTLGRENSPLHF. DNA for the CDR3: TGTGCCAGCACCACGCTCGGACGGGAAAATTCACCCCTCCACTTT.

This chain joins TRBV6-5 and TRBJ2-1, with 10 positions matching TRBD2. This CDR3 spans 13 amino acids. CDR1 and CDR2 (germline): MNHEY, SVGAGI. Germline trimming cut 8 bases from V and 6 bases from J; bases unmatched to any gene: 4. CDR3 loop: CASHTSGANEQFF. The CDR3 DNA reads TGTGCCAGCCACACTAGCGGGGCCAATGAGCAGTTCTTC.

This clonotype was picked up many times. The chain joins TRBV29-1 to TRBJ2-2; TRBD2 matches 8 bases. CDR1 is SQVTM and CDR2 is ANQGSEA in the germline V gene. J lost 0 bases, V lost 7 bases, and 4 bases had no gene match. The CDR3 covers 14 residues. In nucleotides, the CDR3 is TGCAGCGGTCGGGGGGGAACGAACACCGGGGAGCTGTTTTTT. Its translation is CSGRGGTNTGELFF.

This clonotype was seen a handful of times. The V call is TRBV7-2, the J call TRBJ2-3; the D call may be TRBD1 or TRBD2 (5 bases each). The CDR3 runs to 17 residues. Trimming took 3 bases from V and 1 from J, leaving 17 bases between them. Per germline, CDR1 SGHTA and CDR2 FQGNSA. The CDR3 sequence: CASSFRSGTYGTDTQYF. For the CDR3, the DNA is TGTGCCAGCAGCTTTCGGTCGGGGACCTATGGCACAGATACGCAGTATTTT.

This clonotype came up many times. The V call is TRBV20-1, the J call TRBJ2-5; 7 nucleotides agree with TRBD2. This CDR3 spans 12 amino acids. The germline V gene has CDR1 DFQATT and CDR2 SNEGSKA (reference sequence). Trimming removed 7 bases from V and 2 bases from J; junction bases left unmatched: 4. CDR3 region: CSGSGEQETQYF. The CDR3 coding sequence is TGCAGTGGGAGCGGGGAACAAGAGACCCAGTACTTC.

This clonotype was seen repeatedly, ten times or more. The CDR3 DNA is TGCAGCGTTGAAATGGAGACCCAGTACTTC. This gives the protein CSVEMETQYF. The chain recombines TRBV29-1 with TRBJ2-5; D gene unclear. From germline, CDR1 is SQVTM and CDR2 ANQGSEA. Trimming removed 2 bases from V and 5 bases from J, with 3 bases in between. This CDR3 spans 10 amino acids.

The chain links TRBV7-2 to TRBJ2-7, with D perhaps being TRBD1 or TRBD2 (6 bases each). Trimming pared 5 bases from V and 2 bases from J, leaving 19 bases between. The V gene's germline CDR1 is SGHTA and CDR2 FQGNSA. This CDR3 is 16 amino acids long. The CDR3 DNA reads as TGTGCCAGCAGCCAGGGCGGGACAATCCCTACCTACGAGCAGTACGTC. Translated, it gives CASSQGGTIPTYEQYV.

In this sample, this clonotype turned up many times. The chain couples TRBV28 to TRBJ1-2; D might be TRBD1 (5 bases). This CDR3 comprises 12 residues. Deletions cut 7 bases from V and 6 bases from J, with 12 bases between. Germline V gene sequence: CDR1 MDHEN, CDR2 SYDVKM. In nucleotides, the CDR3 is TGTGCCAGCACCCCCGACAGCGATGGCTACACCTTC. It encodes CASTPDSDGYTF.